Sequencing of this T cell receptor (beta chain) was carried out in a study of naive and memory T cell subsets. General study points: Delayed type IV hypersensitivity infiltration was taken to explain higher tuberculin-site TCR counts. This RNA-based method may be sensitive to activation-related transcript changes.

Stated treatment: skin biopsy from PPD injection site in Mantoux-positive individual. The library had UMIs added by 3' ligation of an oligonucleotide to TCR cDNA. Skin biopsies came from PPD injection sites in Mantoux-positive individuals. Reverse transcription used DNase-treated unsorted total RNA, aiming for about 1 to 1000 ng. There are 15 residues in the CDR3. The V and J ends lost 0 bases and 4 bases, in that order; junction bases with no gene match: 2. This clonotype was detected only a few times. Its antigen is unknown. Four PCR rounds used nested alpha and beta constant region primers plus the SP2 primer. TCRdb re-called the UMI-ligation and nested PCR reads through MiXCR, storing one row per CDR3 protein. The table shows tens of thousands of distinct CDR3 sequences, with roughly 11% occurring only once.

The chain joins TRBV12-3 or TRBV12-4 to TRBJ2-3, with 9 bases fitting TRBD1. The TCR originated in an adult in good health. Sequencing used skin, obtained from a tuberculin skin test site. The CDR3 region is CASSLAGQGSDTQYF. The CDR3 bases are TGTGCCAGCAGTTTAGCAGGACAGGGGTCAGATACGCAGTATTTT.